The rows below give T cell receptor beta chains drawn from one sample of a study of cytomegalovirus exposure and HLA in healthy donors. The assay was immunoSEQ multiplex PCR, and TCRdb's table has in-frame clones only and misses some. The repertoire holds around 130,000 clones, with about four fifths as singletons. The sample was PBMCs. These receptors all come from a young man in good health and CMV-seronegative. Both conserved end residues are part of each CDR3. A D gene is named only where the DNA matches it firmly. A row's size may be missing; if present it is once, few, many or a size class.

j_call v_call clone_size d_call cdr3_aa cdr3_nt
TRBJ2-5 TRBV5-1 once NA CASSFDSQETQYF TGCGCCAGCAGCTTTGACAGTCAAGAGACCCAGTACTTC
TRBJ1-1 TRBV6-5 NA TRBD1 CASSWTGETTEAFF TGTGCCAGCAGTTGGACAGGAGAGACCACTGAAGCTTTCTTT
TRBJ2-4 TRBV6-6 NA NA CASTFPGGPNIQYF TGTGCCAGCACTTTCCCCGGGGGGCCGAACATTCAGTACTTC
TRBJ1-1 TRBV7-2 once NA CASSLRQENTEAFF TGTGCCAGCAGCTTAAGACAGGAGAACACTGAAGCTTTCTTT
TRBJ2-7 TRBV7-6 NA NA CASSLAASYEQYF TGTGCCAGCAGCTTAGCGGCTTCCTACGAGCAGTACTTC
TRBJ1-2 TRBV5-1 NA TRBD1 CASSADRGNSGYTF TGCGCCAGCAGCGCGGACAGGGGGAATAGTGGCTACACCTTC
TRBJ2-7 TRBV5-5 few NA CASSLAEGSYEQYF TGTGCCAGCAGCTTGGCCGAGGGTTCCTACGAGCAGTACTTC
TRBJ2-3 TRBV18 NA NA CASSLFAADTQYF TGTGCCAGCTCACTTTTTGCAGCAGATACGCAGTATTTT
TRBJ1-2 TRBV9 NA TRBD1 CASSTGTGSGYTF TGTGCCAGCAGCACGGGGACAGGGAGCGGCTACACCTTC
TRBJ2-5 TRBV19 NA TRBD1 CASSIGRGETQYF TGTGCCAGTAGTATAGGCAGGGGGGAGACCCAGTACTTC
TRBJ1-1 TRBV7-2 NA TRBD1 CASSFRDRTEAFF TGTGCCAGCAGCTTCAGGGACAGGACTGAAGCTTTCTTT
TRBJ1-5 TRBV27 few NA CASSFRGSEQPQHF TGTGCCAGCAGTTTCCGCGGGTCCGAACAGCCCCAGCATTTT
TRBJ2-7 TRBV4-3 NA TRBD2 CASSHSGTSGAYEQYF TGCGCCAGCAGCCATTCTGGGACTAGCGGGGCCTACGAGCAGTACTTC
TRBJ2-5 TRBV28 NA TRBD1 CASSLTGGLRETQYF TGTGCCAGCAGTTTAACAGGGGGGCTTAGAGAGACCCAGTACTTC
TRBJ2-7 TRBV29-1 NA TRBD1 CSVRTGGIYEQYF TGCAGCGTGAGGACAGGGGGTATCTACGAGCAGTACTTC
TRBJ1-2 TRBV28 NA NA CASSQNVAPSGYTF TGTGCCAGCAGTCAAAACGTCGCTCCTAGCGGCTACACCTTC
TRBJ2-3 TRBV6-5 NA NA CATRASTDTQYF TGTGCCACGCGAGCGAGCACAGATACGCAGTATTTT
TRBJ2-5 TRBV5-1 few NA CASSLQGQETQYF TGCGCCAGCAGCTTGCAGGGCCAAGAGACCCAGTACTTC
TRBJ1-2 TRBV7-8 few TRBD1 CASNQGWDRGSYGYTF TGTGCCAGCAACCAGGGTTGGGACAGGGGAAGCTATGGCTACACCTTC
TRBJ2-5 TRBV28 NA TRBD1 CASSSQTGPDTKSYQETQYF TGTGCCAGCAGTTCCCAGACAGGGCCCGATACCAAATCGTACCAAGAGACCCAGTACTTC
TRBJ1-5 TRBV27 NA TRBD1 CASSSGQGGWNQPQHF TGTGCCAGCAGTTCTGGACAGGGAGGGTGGAATCAGCCCCAGCATTTT
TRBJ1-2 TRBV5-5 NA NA CASQAPLSYGYTF TGTGCCAGCCAAGCGCCCCTTAGCTATGGCTACACCTTC
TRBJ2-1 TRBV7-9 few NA CASSLFVGSSNEQFF TGTGCCAGCAGCTTATTTGTCGGGTCGAGCAATGAGCAGTTCTTC
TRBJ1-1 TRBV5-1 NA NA CASRQTGLNTEAFF TGCGCCAGCAGACAGACAGGTCTGAACACTGAAGCTTTCTTT
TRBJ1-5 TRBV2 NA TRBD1 CASSENRGNQPQHF TGTGCCAGCAGTGAAAACAGGGGTAATCAGCCCCAGCATTTT
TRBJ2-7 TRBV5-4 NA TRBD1 CASSLGGQVGEQYF TGTGCCAGCAGCTTGGGTGGACAGGTTGGTGAGCAGTACTTC
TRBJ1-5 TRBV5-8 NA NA CASSRGQSNQPQHF TGTGCCAGCAGCCGAGGACAGAGCAATCAGCCCCAGCATTTT
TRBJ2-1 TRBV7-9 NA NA CASSLGLDNEQFF TGTGCCAGCAGCTTAGGGCTAGACAATGAGCAGTTCTTC